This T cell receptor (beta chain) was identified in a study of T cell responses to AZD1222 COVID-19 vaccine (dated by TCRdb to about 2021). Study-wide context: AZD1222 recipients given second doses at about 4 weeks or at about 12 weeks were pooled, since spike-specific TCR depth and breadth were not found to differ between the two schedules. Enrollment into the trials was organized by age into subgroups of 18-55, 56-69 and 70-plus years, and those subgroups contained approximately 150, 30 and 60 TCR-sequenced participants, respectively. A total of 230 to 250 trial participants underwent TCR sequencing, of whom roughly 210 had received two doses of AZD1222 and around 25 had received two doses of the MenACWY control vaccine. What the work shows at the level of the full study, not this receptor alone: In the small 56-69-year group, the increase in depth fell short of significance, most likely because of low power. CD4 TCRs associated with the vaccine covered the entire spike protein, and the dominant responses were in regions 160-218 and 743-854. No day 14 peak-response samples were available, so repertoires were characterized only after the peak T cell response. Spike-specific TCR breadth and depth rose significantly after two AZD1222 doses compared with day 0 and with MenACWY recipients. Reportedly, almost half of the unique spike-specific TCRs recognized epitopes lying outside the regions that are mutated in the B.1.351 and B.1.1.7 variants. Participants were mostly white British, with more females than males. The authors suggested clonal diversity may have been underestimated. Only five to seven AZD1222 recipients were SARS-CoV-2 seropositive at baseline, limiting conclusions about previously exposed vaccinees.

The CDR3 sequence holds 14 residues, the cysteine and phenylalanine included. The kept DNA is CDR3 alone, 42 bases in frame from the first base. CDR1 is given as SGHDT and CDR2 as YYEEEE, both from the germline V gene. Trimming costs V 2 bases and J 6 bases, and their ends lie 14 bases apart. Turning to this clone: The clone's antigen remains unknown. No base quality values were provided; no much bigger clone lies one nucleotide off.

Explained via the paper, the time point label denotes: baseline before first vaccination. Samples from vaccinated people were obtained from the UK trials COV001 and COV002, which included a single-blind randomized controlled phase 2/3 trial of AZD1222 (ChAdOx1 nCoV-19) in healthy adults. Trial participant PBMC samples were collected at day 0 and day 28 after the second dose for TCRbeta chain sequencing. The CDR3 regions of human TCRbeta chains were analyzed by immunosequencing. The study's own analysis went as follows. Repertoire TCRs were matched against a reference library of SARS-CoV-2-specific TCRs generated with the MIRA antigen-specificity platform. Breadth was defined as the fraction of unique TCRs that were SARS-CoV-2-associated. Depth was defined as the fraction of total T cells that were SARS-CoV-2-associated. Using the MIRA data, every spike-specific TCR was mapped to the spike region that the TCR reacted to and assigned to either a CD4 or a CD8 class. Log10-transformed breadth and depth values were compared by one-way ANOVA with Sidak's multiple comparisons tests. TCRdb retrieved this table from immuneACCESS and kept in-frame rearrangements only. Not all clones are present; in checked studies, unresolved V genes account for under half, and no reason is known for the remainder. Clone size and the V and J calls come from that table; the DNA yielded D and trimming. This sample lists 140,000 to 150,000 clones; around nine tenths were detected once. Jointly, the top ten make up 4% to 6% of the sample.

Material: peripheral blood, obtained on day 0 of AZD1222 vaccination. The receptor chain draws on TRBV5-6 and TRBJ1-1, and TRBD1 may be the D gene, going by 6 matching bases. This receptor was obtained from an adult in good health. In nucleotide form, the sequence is TGTGCCAGCAGCTTCCGACAGACAGGCCCTGAAGCTTTCTTT. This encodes CASSFRQTGPEAFF.